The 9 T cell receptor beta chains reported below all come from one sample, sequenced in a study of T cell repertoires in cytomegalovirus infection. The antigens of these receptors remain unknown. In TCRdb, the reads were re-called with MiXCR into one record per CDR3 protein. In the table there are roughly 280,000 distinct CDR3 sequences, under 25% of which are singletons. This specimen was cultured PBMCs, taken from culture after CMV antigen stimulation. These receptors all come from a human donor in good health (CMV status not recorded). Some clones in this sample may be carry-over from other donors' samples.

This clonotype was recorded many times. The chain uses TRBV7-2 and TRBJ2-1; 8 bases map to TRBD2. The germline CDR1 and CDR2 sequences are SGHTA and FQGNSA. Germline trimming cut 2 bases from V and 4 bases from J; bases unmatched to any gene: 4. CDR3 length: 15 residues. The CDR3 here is CASSLLAGIYNEQFF. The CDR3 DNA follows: TGTGCCAGCAGCTTATTAGCGGGGATTTACAATGAGCAGTTCTTC.

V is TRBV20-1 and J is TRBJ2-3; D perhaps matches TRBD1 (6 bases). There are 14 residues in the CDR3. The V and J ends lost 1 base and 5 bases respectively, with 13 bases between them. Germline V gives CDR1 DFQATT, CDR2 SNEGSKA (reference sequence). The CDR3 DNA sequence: TGCAGTGCTAGAGTTTCAGGGGTTAAAGATACGCAGTATTTT. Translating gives CSARVSGVKDTQYF.

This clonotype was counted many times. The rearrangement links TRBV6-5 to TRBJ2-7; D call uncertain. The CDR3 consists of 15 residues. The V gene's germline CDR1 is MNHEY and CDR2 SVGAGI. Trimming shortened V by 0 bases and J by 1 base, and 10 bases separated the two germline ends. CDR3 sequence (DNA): TGTGCCAGCAGTTACTCGGTTGACGGGTCCTACGAGCAGTACTTC. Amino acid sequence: CASSYSVDGSYEQYF.

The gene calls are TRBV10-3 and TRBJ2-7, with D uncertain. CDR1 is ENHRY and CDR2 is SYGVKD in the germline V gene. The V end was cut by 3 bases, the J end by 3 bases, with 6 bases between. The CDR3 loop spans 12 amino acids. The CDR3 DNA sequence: TGTGCCATCAGTGACGGTAGCTACGAGCAGTACGTC. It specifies CAISDGSYEQYV.

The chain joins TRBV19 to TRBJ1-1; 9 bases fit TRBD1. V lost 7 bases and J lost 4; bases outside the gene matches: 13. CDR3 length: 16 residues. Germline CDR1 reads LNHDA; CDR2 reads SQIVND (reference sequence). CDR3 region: CASKTTGQGLSTEAFF. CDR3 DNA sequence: TGTGCCAGTAAAACAACTGGACAGGGGTTGAGCACTGAAGCTTTCTTT. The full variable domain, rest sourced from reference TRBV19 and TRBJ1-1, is DGGITQSPKYLFRKEGQNVTLSCEQNLNHDAMYWYRQDPGQGLRLIYYSQIVNDFQKGDIAEGYSVSREKKESFPLTVTSAQKNPTAFYLCASKTTGQGLSTEAFFGQGTRLTVV.

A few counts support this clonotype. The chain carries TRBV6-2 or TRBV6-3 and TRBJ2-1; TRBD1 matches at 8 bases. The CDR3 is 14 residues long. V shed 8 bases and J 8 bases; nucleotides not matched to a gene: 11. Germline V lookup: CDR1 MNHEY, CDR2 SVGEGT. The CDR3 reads CASCDRGGLDEQFF. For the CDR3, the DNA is TGTGCCAGCTGCGACAGGGGCGGTCTCGATGAGCAGTTCTTC.

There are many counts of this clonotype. The CDR3 DNA is TGTGCCAGCAGCTTAGTCGGACAGGGGGGGGAAAAACTGTTTTTT. Translated: CASSLVGQGGEKLFF. This rearrangement joins TRBV7-2 to TRBJ1-4, with 10 positions matching TRBD1. CDR1 and CDR2 from the germline V gene are SGHTA and FQGNSA. The CDR3 spans 15 residues. With V trimmed by 1 base and J by 8 bases, 4 bases remained unmatched. Full variable domain (remainder filled in from reference TRBV7-2 and TRBJ1-4): GAGVSQSPSNKVTEKGKDVELRCDPISGHTALYWYRQSLGQGLEFLIYFQGNSAPDKSGLPSDRFSAERTGGSVSTLTIQRTQQEDSAVYLCASSLVGQGGEKLFFGSGTQLSVL.

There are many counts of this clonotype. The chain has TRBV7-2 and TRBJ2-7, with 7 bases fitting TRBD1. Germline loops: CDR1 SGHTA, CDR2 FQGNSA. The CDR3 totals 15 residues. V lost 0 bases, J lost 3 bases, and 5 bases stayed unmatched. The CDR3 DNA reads TGTGCCAGCAGCTTAGCGGGGACAGCGAGCTACGAGCAGTACTTC. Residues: CASSLAGTASYEQYF. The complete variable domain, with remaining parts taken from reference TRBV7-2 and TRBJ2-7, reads GAGVSQSPSNKVTEKGKDVELRCDPISGHTALYWYRQSLGQGLEFLIYFQGNSAPDKSGLPSDRFSAERTGGSVSTLTIQRTQQEDSAVYLCASSLAGTASYEQYFGPGTRLTVT.

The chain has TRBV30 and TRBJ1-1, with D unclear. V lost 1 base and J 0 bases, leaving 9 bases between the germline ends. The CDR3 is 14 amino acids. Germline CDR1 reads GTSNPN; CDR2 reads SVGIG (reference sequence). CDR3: CAWSADFLNTEAFF. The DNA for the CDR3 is TGTGCCTGGAGTGCCGACTTTTTGAACACTGAAGCTTTCTTT.